The T cell receptor (beta chain) described here comes from a study of blood T cells in healthy people across ages. Findings and caveats of the study: Since the PBMCs were unsorted, naive and antigen-experienced cells could not be conclusively compared.

Germline V CDR1 and CDR2: SGHTA, FQGNSA. This CDR3 comprises 15 residues. Through a sample-barcoded 5' primer and a J-beta primer mix, a second PCR was run for roughly 7 to 11 cycles. TCRdb reprocessed the 5' RACE reads via MiXCR and lists one record per CDR3 protein. The data show about 1.1 million distinct CDR3 sequences, roughly two fifths seen once. A note on this clonotype: Its target is unknown. The junction does not match germline at one end; this may be a read error.

Specimen: blood. V usage is TRBV7-2 and J usage is TRBJ2-3, with TRBD2 matching over 10 bases. The source is a man between 18 and 29 years old in good health. The CDR3 here is CAGSLTSGGTDTQYF. CDR3 DNA: TGTGCCGGCAGCTTAACTAGCGGGGGCACAGATACGCAGTATTTT.